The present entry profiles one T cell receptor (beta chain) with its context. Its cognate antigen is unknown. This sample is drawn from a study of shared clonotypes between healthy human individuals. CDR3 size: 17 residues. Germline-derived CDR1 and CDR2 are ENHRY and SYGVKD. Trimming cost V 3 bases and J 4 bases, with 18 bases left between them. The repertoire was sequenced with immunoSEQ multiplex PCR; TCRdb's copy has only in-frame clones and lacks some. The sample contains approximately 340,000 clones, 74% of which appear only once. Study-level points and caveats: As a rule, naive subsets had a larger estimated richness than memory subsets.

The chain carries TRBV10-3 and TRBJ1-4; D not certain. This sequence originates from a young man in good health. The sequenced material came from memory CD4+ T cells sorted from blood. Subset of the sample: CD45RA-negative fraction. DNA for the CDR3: TGTGCCATCAGTGATGGGCGGATCCGGGCCATTAATGAAAAACTGTTTTTT. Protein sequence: CAISDGRIRAINEKLFF.